Sequencing of this T cell receptor beta chain was carried out in a study of metastatic and nonmetastatic thyroid tumors. Study-wide context: Peripheral blood and tumor or nodule samples from malignant and benign thyroid patients were compared.

Many counts were recorded for this clone. What it binds is not known. One end of the junction varies from germline; a read error may be responsible. In the original workflow: Variation in CDR3 across clinicopathological groups served as the basis for constructing a distant-metastasis classifier in papillary thyroid cancer. TCRdb reanalyzed the PCR reads with MiXCR. TCRdb, not the original authors, processed these V and J calls. This table has about 18,000 clones, roughly 27% appearing once. Thyroid surgery took place with no prior treatment in any patient. This CDR3 is 18 amino acids long. CDR1 LGHNA and CDR2 YNFKEQ come from the germline V gene. Findings of the study overall: A significant increase in TCR beta diversity was reportedly seen in malignant thyroid tumors relative to benign nodules, in blood and tumor.

The clonotype originates from a male donor with papillary thyroid cancer or a benign thyroid nodule (not recorded which). Some clones in this sample may be carry-over from other donors' samples. The chain is built from TRBV4-2 and TRBJ2-7, with D perhaps matching TRBD2 (6 bases). The sequenced sample was tumor tissue. CDR3 DNA sequence: TGTGCCAACAGCGAGTTTCGGAGGGTTCCTGGGGGAACCTACGAGCAGTACTTC. Its translation: CANSEFRRVPGGTYEQYF.